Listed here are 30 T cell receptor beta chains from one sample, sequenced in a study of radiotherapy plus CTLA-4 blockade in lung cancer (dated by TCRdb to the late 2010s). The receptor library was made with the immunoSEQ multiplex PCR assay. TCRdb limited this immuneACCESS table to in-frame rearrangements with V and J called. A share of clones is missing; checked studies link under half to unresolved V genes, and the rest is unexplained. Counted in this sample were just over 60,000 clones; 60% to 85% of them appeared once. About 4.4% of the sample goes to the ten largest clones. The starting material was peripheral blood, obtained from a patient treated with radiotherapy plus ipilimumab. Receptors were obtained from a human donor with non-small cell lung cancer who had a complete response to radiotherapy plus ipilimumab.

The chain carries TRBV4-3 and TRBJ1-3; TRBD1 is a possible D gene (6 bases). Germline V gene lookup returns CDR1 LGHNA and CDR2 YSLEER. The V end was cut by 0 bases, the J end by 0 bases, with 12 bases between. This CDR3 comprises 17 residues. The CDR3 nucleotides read TGCGCCAGCAGCCAAGAGCCACAGGGCTTCTCTGGAAACACCATATATTTT. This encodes CASSQEPQGFSGNTIYF.

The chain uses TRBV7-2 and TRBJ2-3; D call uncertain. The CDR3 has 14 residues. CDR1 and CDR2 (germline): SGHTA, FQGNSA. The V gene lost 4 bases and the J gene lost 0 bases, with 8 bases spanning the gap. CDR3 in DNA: TGTGCCAGCAGCTCTGACTCCAGCACAGATACGCAGTATTTT. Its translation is CASSSDSSTDTQYF.

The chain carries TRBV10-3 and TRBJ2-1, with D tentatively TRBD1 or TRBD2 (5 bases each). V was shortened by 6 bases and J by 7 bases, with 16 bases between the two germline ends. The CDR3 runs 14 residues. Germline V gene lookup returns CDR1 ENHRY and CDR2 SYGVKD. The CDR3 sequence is CAISSGPAENEQFF. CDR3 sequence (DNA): TGTGCCATCAGCTCGGGACCCGCGGAGAATGAGCAGTTCTTC.

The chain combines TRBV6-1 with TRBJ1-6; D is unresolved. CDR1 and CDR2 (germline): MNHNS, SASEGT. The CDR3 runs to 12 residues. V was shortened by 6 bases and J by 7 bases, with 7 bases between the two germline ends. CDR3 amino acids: CASSYKNSPLHF. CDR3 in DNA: TGTGCCAGCAGCTACAAGAATTCACCCCTCCACTTT.

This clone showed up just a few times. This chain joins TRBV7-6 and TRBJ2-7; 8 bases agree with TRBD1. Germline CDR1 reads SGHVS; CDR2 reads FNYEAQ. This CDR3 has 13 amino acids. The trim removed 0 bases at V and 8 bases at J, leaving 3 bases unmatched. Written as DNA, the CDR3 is TGTGCCAGCAGCTTAGCAACAGGGGGGCAGCAGTACGTC. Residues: CASSLATGGQQYV.

CDR3 amino acids: CASRRGGASTDTQYF. CDR3 bases: TGTGCCAGCAGACGCGGTGGGGCTAGCACAGATACGCAGTATTTT. The V gene is TRBV27, the J gene TRBJ2-3; a possible D gene is TRBD1 (5 bases). The CDR3 has 15 residues. Per germline, CDR1 MNHEY and CDR2 SMNVEV (reference sequence). With 6 bases removed from V and 0 bases from J, the gap between germline ends came to 13 bases.

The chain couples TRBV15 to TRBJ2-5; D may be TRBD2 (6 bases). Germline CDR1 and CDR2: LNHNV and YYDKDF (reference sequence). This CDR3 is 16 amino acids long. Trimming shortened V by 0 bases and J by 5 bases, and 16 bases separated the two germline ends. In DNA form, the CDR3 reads TGTGCCACCAGCAGAGATCTGGCGGAGGGATCGGAGACCCAGTACTTC. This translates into CATSRDLAEGSETQYF.

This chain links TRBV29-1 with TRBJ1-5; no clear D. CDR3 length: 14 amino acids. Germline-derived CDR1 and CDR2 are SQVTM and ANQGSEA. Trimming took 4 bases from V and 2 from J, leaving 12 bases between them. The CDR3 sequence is CSVVTSTGNQPQHF. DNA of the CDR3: TGCAGCGTTGTCACGAGTACCGGCAATCAGCCCCAGCATTTT. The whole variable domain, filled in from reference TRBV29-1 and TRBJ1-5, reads SAVISQKPSRDICQRGTSLTIQCQVDSQVTMMFWYRQQPGQSLTLIATANQGSEATYESGFVIDKFPISRPNLTFSTLTVSNMSPEDSSIYLCSVVTSTGNQPQHFGDGTRLSIL.

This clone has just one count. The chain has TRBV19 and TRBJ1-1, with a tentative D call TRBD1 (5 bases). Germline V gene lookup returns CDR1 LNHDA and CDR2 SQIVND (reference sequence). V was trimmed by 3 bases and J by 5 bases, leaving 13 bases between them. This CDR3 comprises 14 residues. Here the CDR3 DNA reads TGTGCCAGTAGTATCTTCCGGGGCGCGACTGAAGCTTTCTTT. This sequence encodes CASSIFRGATEAFF.

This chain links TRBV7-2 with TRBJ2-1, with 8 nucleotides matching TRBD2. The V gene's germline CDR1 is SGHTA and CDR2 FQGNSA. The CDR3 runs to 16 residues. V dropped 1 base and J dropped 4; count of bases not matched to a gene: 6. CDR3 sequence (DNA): TGTGCCAGCAGCTTAGACCTAGCGGGCTCATACAATGAGCAGTTCTTC. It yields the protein CASSLDLAGSYNEQFF. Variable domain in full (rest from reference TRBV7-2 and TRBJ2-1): GAGVSQSPSNKVTEKGKDVELRCDPISGHTALYWYRQSLGQGLEFLIYFQGNSAPDKSGLPSDRFSAERTGGSVSTLTIQRTQQEDSAVYLCASSLDLAGSYNEQFFGPGTRLTVL.

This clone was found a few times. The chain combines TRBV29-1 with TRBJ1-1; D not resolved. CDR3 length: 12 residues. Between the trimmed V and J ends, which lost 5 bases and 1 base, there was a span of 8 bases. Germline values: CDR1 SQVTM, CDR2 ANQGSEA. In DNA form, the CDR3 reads TGCAGCGTTTCGACCGGGAACACTGAAGCTTTCTTT. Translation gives CSVSTGNTEAFF.

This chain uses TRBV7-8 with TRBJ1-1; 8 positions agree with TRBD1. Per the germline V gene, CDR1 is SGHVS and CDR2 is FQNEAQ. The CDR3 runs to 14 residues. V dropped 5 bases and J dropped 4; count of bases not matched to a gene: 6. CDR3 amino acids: CASSPYQGATEAFF. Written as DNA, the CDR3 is TGTGCCAGCAGCCCATATCAGGGGGCCACTGAAGCTTTCTTT.

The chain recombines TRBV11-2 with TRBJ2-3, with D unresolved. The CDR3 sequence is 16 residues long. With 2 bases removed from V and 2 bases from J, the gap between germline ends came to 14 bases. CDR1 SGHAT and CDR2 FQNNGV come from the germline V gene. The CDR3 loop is CASSLMARTNTDTQYF. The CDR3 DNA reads TGTGCCAGCAGCTTAATGGCTAGGACGAACACAGATACGCAGTATTTT.

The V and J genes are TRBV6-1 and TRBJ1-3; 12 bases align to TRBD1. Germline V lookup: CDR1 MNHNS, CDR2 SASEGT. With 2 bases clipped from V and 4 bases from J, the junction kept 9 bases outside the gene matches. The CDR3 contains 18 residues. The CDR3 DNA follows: TGTGCCAGCAGTGAACAACCGGGACAGGGGGCATACGGAAACACCATATATTTT. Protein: CASSEQPGQGAYGNTIYF.

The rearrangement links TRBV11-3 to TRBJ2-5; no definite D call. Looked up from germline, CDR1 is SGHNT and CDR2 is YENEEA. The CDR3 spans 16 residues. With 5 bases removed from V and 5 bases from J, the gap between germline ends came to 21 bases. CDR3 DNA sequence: TGTGCCAGCAGCGAGAAATGGGCCCCAAGCAGCGAGACCCAGTACTTC. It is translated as CASSEKWAPSSETQYF.

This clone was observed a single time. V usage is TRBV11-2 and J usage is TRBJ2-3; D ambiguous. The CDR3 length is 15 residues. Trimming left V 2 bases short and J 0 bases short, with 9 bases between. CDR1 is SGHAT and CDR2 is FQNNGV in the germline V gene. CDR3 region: CASSLWLGSTDTQYF. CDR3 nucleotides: TGTGCCAGCAGCTTATGGCTCGGGAGCACAGATACGCAGTATTTT.

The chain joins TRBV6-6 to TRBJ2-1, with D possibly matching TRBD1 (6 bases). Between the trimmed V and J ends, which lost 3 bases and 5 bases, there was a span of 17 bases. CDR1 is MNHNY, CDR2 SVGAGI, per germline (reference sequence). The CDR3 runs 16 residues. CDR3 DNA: TGTGCCAGCAGTTATTCCGCCAGACAGGTCCACAATGAGCAGTTCTTC. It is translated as CASSYSARQVHNEQFF.

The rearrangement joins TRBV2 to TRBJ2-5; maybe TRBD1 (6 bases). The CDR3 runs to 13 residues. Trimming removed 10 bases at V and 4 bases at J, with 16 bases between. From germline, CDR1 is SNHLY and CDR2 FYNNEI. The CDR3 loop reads CAKGDPPRETQYF. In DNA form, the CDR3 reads TGTGCCAAGGGGGACCCGCCCCGAGAGACCCAGTACTTC.

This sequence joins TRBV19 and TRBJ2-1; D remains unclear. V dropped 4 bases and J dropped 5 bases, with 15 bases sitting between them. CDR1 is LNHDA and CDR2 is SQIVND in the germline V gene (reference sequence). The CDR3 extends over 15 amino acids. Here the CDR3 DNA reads TGTGCCAGTAGTAAATGGCCCACCGCCGACAATGAGCAGTTCTTC. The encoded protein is CASSKWPTADNEQFF.

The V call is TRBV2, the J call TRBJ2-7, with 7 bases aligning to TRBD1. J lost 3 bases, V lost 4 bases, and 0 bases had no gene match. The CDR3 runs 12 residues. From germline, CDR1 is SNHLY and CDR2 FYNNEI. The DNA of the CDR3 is TGTGCCAGCAGTGGGGACAGCTACGAGCAGTACTTC. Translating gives CASSGDSYEQYF.

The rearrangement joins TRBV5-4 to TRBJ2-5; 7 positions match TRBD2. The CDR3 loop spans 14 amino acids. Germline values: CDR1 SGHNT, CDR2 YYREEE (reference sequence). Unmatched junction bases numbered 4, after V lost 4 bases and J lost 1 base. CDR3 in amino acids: CASSRGESQETQYF. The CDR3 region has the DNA TGTGCCAGCAGCCGGGGGGAGAGCCAAGAGACCCAGTACTTC.

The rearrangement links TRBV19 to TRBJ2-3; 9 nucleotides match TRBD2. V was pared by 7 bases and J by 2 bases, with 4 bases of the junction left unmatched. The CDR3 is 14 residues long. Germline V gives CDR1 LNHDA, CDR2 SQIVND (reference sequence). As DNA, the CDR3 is TGTGCCAGTAACGCGGGAGGGTTCACAGATACGCAGTATTTT. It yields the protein CASNAGGFTDTQYF.

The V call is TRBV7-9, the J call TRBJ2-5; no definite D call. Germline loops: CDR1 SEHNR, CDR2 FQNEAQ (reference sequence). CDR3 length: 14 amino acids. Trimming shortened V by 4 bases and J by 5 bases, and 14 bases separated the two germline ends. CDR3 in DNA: TGTGCCAGCAGCTACCCACAACGGCGGGAGACCCAGTACTTC. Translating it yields CASSYPQRRETQYF.

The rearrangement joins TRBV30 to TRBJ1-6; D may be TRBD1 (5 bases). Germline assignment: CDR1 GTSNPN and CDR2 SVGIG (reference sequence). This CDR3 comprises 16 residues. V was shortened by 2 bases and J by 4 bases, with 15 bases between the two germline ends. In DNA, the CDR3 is TGTGCCTGGAGTTCAGGGATGAGGAGTTATAATTCACCCCTCCACTTT. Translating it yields CAWSSGMRSYNSPLHF.

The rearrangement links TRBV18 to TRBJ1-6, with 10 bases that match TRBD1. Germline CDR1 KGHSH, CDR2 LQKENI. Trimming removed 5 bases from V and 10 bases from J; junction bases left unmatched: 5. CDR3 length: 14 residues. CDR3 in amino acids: CASSWTGGGSPLHF. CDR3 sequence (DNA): TGTGCCAGCTCATGGACAGGGGGAGGATCACCCCTCCACTTT.

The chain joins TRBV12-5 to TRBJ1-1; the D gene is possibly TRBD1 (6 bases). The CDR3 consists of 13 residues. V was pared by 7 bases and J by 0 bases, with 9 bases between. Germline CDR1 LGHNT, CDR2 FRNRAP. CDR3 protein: CASVGQMNTEAFF. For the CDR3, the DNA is TGTGCTAGTGTAGGACAGATGAACACTGAAGCTTTCTTT.

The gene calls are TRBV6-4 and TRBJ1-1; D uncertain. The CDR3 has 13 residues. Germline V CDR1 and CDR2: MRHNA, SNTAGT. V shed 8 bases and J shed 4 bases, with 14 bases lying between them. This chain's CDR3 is CASRRVAGTEAFF. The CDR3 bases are TGTGCCAGCCGGCGGGTAGCCGGCACTGAAGCTTTCTTT.

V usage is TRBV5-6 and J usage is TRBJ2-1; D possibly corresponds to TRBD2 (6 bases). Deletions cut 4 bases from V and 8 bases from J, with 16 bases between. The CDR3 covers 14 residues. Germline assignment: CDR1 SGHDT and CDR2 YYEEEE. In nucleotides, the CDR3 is TGTGCCAGCAGCGCCGGACTACGCTCCGATGAGCAGTTCTTC. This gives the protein CASSAGLRSDEQFF.

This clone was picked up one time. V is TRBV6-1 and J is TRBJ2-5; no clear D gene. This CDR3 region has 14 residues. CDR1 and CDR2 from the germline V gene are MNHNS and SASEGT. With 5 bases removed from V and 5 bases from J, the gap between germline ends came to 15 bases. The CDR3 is CASSPGSARETQYF. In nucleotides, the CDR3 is TGTGCCAGCAGTCCGGGTTCAGCCCGGGAGACCCAGTACTTC.

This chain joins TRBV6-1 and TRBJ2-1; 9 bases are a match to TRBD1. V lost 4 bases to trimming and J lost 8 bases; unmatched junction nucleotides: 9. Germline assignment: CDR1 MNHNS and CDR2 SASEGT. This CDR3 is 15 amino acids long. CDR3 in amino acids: CASSAGGTGRDEQFF. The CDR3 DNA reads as TGTGCCAGCAGTGCCGGCGGGACAGGGCGGGATGAGCAGTTCTTC.